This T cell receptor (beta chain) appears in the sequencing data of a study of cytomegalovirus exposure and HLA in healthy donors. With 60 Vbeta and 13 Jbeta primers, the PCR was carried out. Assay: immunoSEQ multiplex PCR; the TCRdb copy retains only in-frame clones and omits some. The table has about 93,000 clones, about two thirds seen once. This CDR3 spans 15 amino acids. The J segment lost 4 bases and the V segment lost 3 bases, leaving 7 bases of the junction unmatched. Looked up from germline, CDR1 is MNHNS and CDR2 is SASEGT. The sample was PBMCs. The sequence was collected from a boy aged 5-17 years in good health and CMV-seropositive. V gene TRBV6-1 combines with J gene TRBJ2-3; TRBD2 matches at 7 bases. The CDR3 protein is CASSDGGTRADTQYF. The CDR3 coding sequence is TGTGCCAGCAGTGACGGGGGGACTCGAGCAGATACGCAGTATTTT.